This T cell receptor beta chain was sequenced during a study of identical twins' blood T cells. Background on the study: About six alpha and about six beta libraries together yielded 50 million or so reads.

The V segment lost 3 bases and the J segment 7 bases; nucleotides outside the gene matches: 6. The CDR3 sequence is 13 residues long. CDR1 is SQVTM and CDR2 is ANQGSEA in the germline V gene. Comments on this clonotype: Its cognate antigen is unknown.

TCRdb fed the 5' RACE reads into MiXCR, producing one record per CDR3 protein. Here the sample spans 300,000 to 400,000 distinct CDR3 sequences, 28% being singletons. General study points: Abundant TCRbeta CDR3s overlapped more between twins than with unrelated donors.

The sequence was obtained from a woman aged 18-49 years in good health. The sequencing input was PBMCs. The chain couples TRBV29-1 to TRBJ1-5; 7 bases align to TRBD1. The CDR3 protein is CSVETGFGQPQHF. DNA of the CDR3: TGCAGCGTTGAGACAGGGTTTGGACAGCCCCAGCATTTT.